The source of this T cell receptor beta chain is a study of cytomegalovirus exposure and HLA in healthy donors. Overall study results and limits: A missense DCLRE1C variant was associated with V- and J-gene trimming of TCR beta chains in a later analysis, and an independent cohort replicated the association. High sensitivity and specificity were reportedly achieved when the classifier diagnosed cytomegalovirus status.

As for this clone: No antigen is known for it.

PCR primers comprised 60 Vbeta and 13 Jbeta primers. Sequencing used immunoSEQ multiplex PCR; TCRdb keeps in-frame clones, though not all of them. The table lists 100,000 to 120,000 clones, about 73% of them singletons. The sample comprised PBMCs. The sequence came from a woman aged 25 to 39 in good health and CMV-seronegative.

The CDR3 bases are TGTGCCAGCAGCCAACTAGGGGCGAATTGGTACGAGCAGTACTTC. Protein product: CASSQLGANWYEQYF. The rearrangement joins TRBV16 to TRBJ2-7; possible D gene TRBD1, 5 bases. The V and J ends lost 2 bases and 4 bases respectively, with 15 bases between them. Germline CDR1 is KGHSY and CDR2 is FQNENV. This CDR3 contains 15 residues.